Sequencing of this TCR beta chain was carried out in a study of CD8 T cells in ankylosing spondylitis. Broader study findings: Disease-linked clones reportedly showed significant enrichment in matched ankylosing spondylitis synovial fluid. Among TCR beta sequences, a motif of roughly 8 highly homologous variants appeared characteristic of ankylosing spondylitis blood.

Turning to this clonotype: Its antigen is not identified.

This CDR3 spans 14 amino acids. Looked up from germline, CDR1 is SNHLY and CDR2 is FYNNEI. V trimming: 7 bases; J trimming: 6 bases; junction bases outside the gene matches: 10. By quantitative 5'-RACE with molecular barcodes, the TCR beta libraries were made. TCRdb reprocessed the 5' RACE reads with MiXCR, giving one entry per CDR3 protein. The sample lists a few hundred thousand distinct CDR3 sequences, roughly 17% occurring once. This receptor was obtained from a male donor with ankylosing spondylitis. The material sequenced was blood, either unsorted or a sorted T cell fraction (not recorded which). The chain uses TRBV2 and TRBJ2-3, with 7 bases matching TRBD2. The CDR3 DNA reads TGTGCCAGCACTATTTCCGGGGGGACGGATACGCAGTATTTT. Its translation is CASTISGGTDTQYF.